This TCR beta chain was documented in a study of cytomegalovirus exposure and HLA in healthy donors. Assay: immunoSEQ multiplex PCR; the TCRdb copy retains only in-frame clones and omits some. The sample includes 120,000 to 150,000 clones, around 84% of them seen just once. Germline CDR1 is MNHEY and CDR2 is SMNVEV (reference sequence). Deletions cut 3 bases from V and 0 bases from J, with 6 bases between. The CDR3 consists of 14 residues. The TCR comes from a man between 18 and 29 years old in good health and CMV-seropositive. The rearrangement uses TRBV27 and TRBJ2-1; D unclear. The sample consisted of PBMCs. The CDR3 region is CASSLWSSYNEQFF. Here the CDR3 DNA reads TGTGCCAGCAGTTTGTGGAGCTCCTACAATGAGCAGTTCTTC.